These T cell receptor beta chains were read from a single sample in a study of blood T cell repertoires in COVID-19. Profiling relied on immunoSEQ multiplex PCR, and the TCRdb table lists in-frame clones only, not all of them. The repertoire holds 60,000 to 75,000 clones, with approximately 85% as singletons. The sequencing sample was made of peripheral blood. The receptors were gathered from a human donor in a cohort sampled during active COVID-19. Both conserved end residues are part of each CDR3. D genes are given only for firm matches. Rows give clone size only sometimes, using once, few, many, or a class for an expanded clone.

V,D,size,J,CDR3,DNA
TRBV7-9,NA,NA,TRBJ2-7,CASSYRDLPYEQYF,TGTGCCAGCAGCTACCGGGATCTCCCCTACGAGCAGTACTTC
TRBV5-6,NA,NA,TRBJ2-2,CASSLGLAGTGELFF,TGTGCCAGCAGCTTGGGGCTGGCGGGCACCGGGGAGCTGTTTTTT
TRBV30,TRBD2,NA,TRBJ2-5,CAWSAPGQRGQETQYF,TGTGCCTGGAGTGCCCCCGGTCAGCGGGGCCAAGAGACCCAGTACTTC
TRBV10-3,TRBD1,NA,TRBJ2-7,CAISESSYRGNYEQYF,TGTGCCATCAGTGAGTCGAGTTACAGGGGAAACTACGAGCAGTACTTC
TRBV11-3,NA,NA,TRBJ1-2,CASSLVGIHGYTF,TGTGCCAGCAGCTTGGTCGGGATACATGGCTACACCTTC
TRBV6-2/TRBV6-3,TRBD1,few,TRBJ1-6,CASSLRTGNNSPLHF,TGTGCCAGCAGTTTGCGGACAGGGAACAATTCACCCCTCCACTTT
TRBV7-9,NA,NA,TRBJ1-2,CASSLLHRTTYGYTF,TGTGCCAGCAGCTTACTTCACAGGACGACCTATGGCTACACCTTC
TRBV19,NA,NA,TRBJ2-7,CASGNGGEQYF,TGTGCCAGTGGAAATGGGGGGGAGCAGTACTTC
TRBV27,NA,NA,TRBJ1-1,CASSSKPGAGRAFF,TGTGCCAGCAGTTCCAAACCGGGGGCCGGGAGGGCTTTCTTT
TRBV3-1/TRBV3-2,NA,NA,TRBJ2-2,CASSILTNITNTGELFF,TGTGCCAGCAGCATTCTTACTAACATCACGAACACCGGGGAGCTGTTTTTT
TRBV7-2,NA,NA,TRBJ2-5,CASSPGWQAGTQYF,TGTGCCAGCAGCCCTGGGTGGCAGGCAGGGACCCAGTACTTC
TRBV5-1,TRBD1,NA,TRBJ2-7,CASALAGGSYEQYF,TGCGCCAGCGCCTTGGCAGGGGGTTCCTACGAGCAGTACTTC
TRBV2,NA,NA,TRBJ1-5,CASRSISGQPQHF,TGTGCCAGCAGAAGCATCTCAGGGCAGCCCCAGCATTTT
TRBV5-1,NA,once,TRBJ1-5,CASRQMTGDEQPQHF,TGCGCCAGCAGACAAATGACAGGCGATGAGCAGCCCCAGCATTTT
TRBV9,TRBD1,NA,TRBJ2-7,CASSVSQGARGEQYF,TGTGCCAGCAGCGTAAGCCAGGGGGCGCGGGGCGAGCAGTACTTC
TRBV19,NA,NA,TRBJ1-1,CASTRGPENTEAFF,TGTGCCAGTACCCGAGGCCCAGAGAACACTGAAGCTTTCTTT
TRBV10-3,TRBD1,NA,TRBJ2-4,CAISPQGAAKNIQYF,TGTGCCATCAGTCCCCAGGGGGCGGCCAAAAACATTCAGTACTTC
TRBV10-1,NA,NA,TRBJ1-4,CASSDGANNEKLFF,TGCGCCAGCAGTGATGGGGCGAATAATGAAAAACTGTTTTTT
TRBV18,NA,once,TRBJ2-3,CASSPGGAWADTQYF,TGTGCCAGCTCTCCAGGGGGGGCCTGGGCAGATACGCAGTATTTT
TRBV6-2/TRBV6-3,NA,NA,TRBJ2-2,CASSFRAGMNTGELFF,TGTGCCAGCAGTTTTAGGGCAGGGATGAACACCGGGGAGCTGTTTTTT
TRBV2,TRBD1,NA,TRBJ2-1,CASRRTGGGYNEQFF,TGTGCCAGCAGGAGGACAGGGGGGGGCTACAATGAGCAGTTCTTC
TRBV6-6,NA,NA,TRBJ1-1,CASSYSIGGTEAFF,TGTGCCAGCAGTTACTCGATCGGGGGTACTGAAGCTTTCTTT
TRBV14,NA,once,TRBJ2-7,CASSQDGGFYEQYF,TGTGCCAGCAGCCAAGATGGAGGGTTCTACGAGCAGTACTTC
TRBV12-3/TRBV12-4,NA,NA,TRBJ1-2,CASSLDTYGYTF,TGTGCCAGCAGCCTGGACACCTATGGCTACACCTTC
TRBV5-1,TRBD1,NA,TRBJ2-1,CASRSDRGRGNEQFF,TGCGCCAGCAGATCGGACAGGGGGCGCGGAAATGAGCAGTTCTTC
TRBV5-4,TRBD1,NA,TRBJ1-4,CASSLGGRGQEKLFF,TGTGCCAGCAGCTTAGGTGGAAGGGGGCAAGAAAAACTGTTTTTT
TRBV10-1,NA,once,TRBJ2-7,CASSGGVFLEQYF,TGCGCCAGCAGTGGGGGGGTCTTTTTGGAGCAGTACTTC
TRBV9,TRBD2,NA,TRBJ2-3,CASSPYRAGQGTQYF,TGTGCCAGCAGCCCCTACCGAGCGGGGCAGGGTACGCAGTATTTT
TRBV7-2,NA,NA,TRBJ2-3,CASSSSGNYADTQYF,TGTGCCAGCAGCTCATCCGGGAATTATGCGGATACGCAGTATTTT
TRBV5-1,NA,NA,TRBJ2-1,CARSHGTGGGGNEQFF,TGCGCCCGCAGCCACGGGACCGGGGGCGGGGGAAATGAGCAGTTCTTC
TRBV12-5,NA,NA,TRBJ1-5,CASGLVQPQHF,TGTGCTAGTGGTCTCGTTCAGCCCCAGCATTTT
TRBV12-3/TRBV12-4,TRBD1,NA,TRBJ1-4,CASSERTGGLLFF,TGTGCCAGCAGTGAGCGGACAGGGGGGTTACTGTTTTTT
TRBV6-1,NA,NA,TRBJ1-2,CASSEFVTDGPYTF,TGTGCCAGCAGTGAATTTGTGACCGATGGGCCCTACACCTTC
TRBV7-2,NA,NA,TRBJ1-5,CASSLEGRGPQHF,TGTGCCAGCAGCTTAGAAGGGCGGGGGCCCCAGCATTTT
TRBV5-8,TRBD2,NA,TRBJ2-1,CASSFWVGGGNEQFF,TGTGCCAGCAGCTTCTGGGTCGGGGGGGGCAATGAGCAGTTCTTC
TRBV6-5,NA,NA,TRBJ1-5,CASGRGQANQPQHF,TGTGCCAGCGGCAGGGGACAAGCCAATCAGCCCCAGCATTTT
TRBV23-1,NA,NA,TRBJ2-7,CASSQFLRGPYEQYF,TGCGCCAGCAGTCAATTTCTCAGGGGCCCCTACGAGCAGTACTTC
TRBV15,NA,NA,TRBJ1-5,CATSSGGVYGQPQHF,TGTGCCACCAGCAGTGGGGGGGTTTATGGTCAGCCCCAGCATTTT
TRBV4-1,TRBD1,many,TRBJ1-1,CASSRDRGFEAFF,TGCGCCAGCAGCCGAGACAGGGGATTTGAAGCTTTCTTT
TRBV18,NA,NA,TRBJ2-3,CASSPLYRQITDTQYF,TGTGCCAGCTCACCACTCTACAGGCAAATCACAGATACGCAGTATTTT
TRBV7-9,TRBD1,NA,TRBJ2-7,CASSLNTGDTYF,TGTGCCAGCAGCTTAAACACAGGGGATACGTACTTC
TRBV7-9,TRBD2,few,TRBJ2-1,CASSWGGGAREQFF,TGTGCCAGCAGCTGGGGCGGGGGGGCTCGTGAGCAGTTCTTC
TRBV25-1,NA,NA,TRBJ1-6,CASSESGGTNSPLHF,TGTGCCAGCAGTGAATCGGGGGGGACTAATTCACCCCTCCACTTT
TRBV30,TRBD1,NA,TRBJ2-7,CAWTGTGGNYEQYF,TGTGCCTGGACCGGGACAGGGGGGAACTACGAGCAGTACTTC
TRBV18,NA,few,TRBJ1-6,CASSPSGTYNSPLHF,TGTGCCAGCTCGCCCTCGGGAACCTATAATTCACCCCTCCACTTT
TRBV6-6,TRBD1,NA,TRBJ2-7,CASSLDRGYGGEQYF,TGTGCCAGCAGCCTCGACAGGGGATATGGGGGCGAGCAGTACTTC
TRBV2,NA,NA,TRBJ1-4,CASSELYEKLFF,TGTGCCAGCTCTGAACTTTATGAAAAACTGTTTTTT
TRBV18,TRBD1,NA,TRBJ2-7,CASSPWTGGPPEQYF,TGTGCCAGCTCACCGTGGACAGGGGGCCCCCCCGAGCAGTACTTC
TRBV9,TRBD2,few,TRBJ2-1,CASSVLPTSGGYNEQFF,TGTGCCAGCAGCGTCCTACCTACTAGCGGGGGATACAATGAGCAGTTCTTC
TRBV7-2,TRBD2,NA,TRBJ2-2,CASSRLAGVSGELFF,TGTGCCAGCTCGAGACTAGCGGGGGTTAGCGGGGAGCTGTTTTTT
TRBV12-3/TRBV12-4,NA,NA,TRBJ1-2,CASSLGPEEGYTF,TGTGCCAGCAGTTTAGGGCCCGAGGAAGGCTACACCTTC
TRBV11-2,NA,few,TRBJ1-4,CASSSGGGFANEKLFF,TGTGCCAGCAGCTCCGGCGGGGGCTTTGCTAATGAAAAACTGTTTTTT
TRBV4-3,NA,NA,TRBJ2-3,CASSQAGTDTQYF,TGCGCCAGCAGTCAAGCGGGCACAGATACGCAGTATTTT
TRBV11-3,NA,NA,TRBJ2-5,CASSLVGATETQYF,TGTGCCAGCAGCTTAGTAGGGGCCACAGAGACCCAGTACTTC
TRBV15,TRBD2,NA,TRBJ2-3,CATSRVPTSGGADTQYF,TGTGCCACCAGCAGAGTCCCTACTAGCGGGGGTGCAGATACGCAGTATTTT
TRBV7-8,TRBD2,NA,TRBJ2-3,CASSPGLAGGTDTQYF,TGTGCCAGCAGCCCGGGACTAGCGGGGGGGACAGATACGCAGTATTTT
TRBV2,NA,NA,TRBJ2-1,CASMRAPSSYNEQFF,TGTGCCAGCATGCGGGCTCCGAGCTCCTACAATGAGCAGTTCTTC
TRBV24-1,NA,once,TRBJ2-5,CATSDVGTAEEKETQYF,TGTGCCACCAGTGACGTCGGGACTGCGGAGGAAAAAGAGACCCAGTACTTC
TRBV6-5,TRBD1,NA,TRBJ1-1,CASRTGYTEAFF,TGTGCCAGCAGGACAGGGTACACTGAAGCTTTCTTT
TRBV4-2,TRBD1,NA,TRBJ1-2,CASSQWDREDGYTF,TGTGCCAGCAGCCAATGGGACAGGGAAGATGGCTACACCTTC